Following are 2 T cell receptor beta chains from one sample sequenced in a study of T cell clusters in autoimmune cytopenias. TRB was amplified from around 0.25 ug of peripheral blood genomic DNA per sample. One tube held mixed TRB-A and TRB-B primer pools for touch-down PCR. TCRdb derives one entry per CDR3 protein from the multiplex PCR reads, leaving out DNA. Recorded for this sample: under 13,000 distinct CDR3 sequences. The data were also submitted as part of a second study, on T cell repertoires in aging, cancer and after chemotherapy.

Sequenced material: peripheral blood. Receptor source: a human donor in good health.

Considering frequency, this clonotype is medium-sized (0.01 to 0.1%). This chain links TRBV29-1 with TRBJ2-7; TCRdb indicates TRBD1, and absent DNA this call remains unverified. The V gene's germline CDR1 is SQVTM and CDR2 ANQGSEA. The CDR3 spans 12 residues. CDR3 sequence: CSVRTRTYEQYF.

The chain joins TRBV7-9 to TRBJ2-1; TCRdb reports TRBD1, a call that lacks DNA to check it against. The CDR3 covers 14 residues. Per germline, CDR1 SEHNR and CDR2 FQNEAQ (reference sequence). The CDR3 reads CASSRTGVLHEQFF.